This passage covers 30 T cell receptor beta chains from one sample sequenced in a study of blood T cells in healthy people across ages. With a J-beta primer mix and a sample-barcoded 5' primer, a second PCR ran roughly 7 to 11 cycles. TCRdb called the 5' RACE reads again in MiXCR, with one record for every CDR3 protein. The sample lists some 900,000 distinct CDR3 sequences; roughly 43% were seen once. Sequencing used blood. The receptors were sampled from a man under 40 in good health.

This clonotype was observed a few times. The CDR3 is CAAWRAGGPIYEQYF. The CDR3 DNA reads as TGTGCCGCCTGGCGGGCGGGGGGACCGATCTACGAGCAGTACTTC. The chain couples TRBV27 to TRBJ2-7, with 8 bases matching TRBD2. The CDR3 length is 15 residues. Losses at the gene ends were 11 bases for V and 3 bases for J; bases not matched to a gene: 15. In germline, CDR1 is MNHEY, CDR2 SMNVEV (reference sequence).

The rearrangement joins TRBV28 to TRBJ2-7; TRBD1 aligns across 7 bases. Germline trimming cut 6 bases from V and 4 bases from J; bases unmatched to any gene: 15. The CDR3 runs to 16 residues. Germline V gene data show CDR1 as MDHEN and CDR2 as SYDVKM. CDR3 residues: CASSFFPGDSKYEQYF. CDR3 nucleotides: TGTGCCAGCAGCTTCTTTCCCGGGGACAGTAAGTACGAGCAGTACTTC.

J is TRBJ2-5 and V is TRBV11-3, with TRBD2 matching 7 bases. V was pared by 0 bases and J by 3 bases, with 4 bases of the junction left unmatched. The CDR3 contains 15 residues. Germline CDR1 SGHNT, CDR2 YENEEA. The CDR3 sequence: CASSLEGLAEETQYF. CDR3 bases: TGTGCCAGCAGCTTAGAGGGGCTAGCGGAAGAGACCCAGTACTTC.

Only a few counts were recorded for this clonotype. This sequence joins TRBV28 and TRBJ2-7; 9 bases are a match to TRBD1. Germline trimming cut 8 bases from V and 5 bases from J; bases unmatched to any gene: 7. This CDR3 has 13 residues. CDR1 MDHEN and CDR2 SYDVKM come from the germline V gene. The chain's CDR3 is CASGGQGFDEQYF. DNA of the CDR3: TGTGCCAGCGGGGGACAGGGCTTCGACGAGCAGTACTTC.

The rearrangement joins TRBV29-1 to TRBJ1-2, with D unclear. Trimming took 3 bases from V and 7 from J, leaving 9 bases between them. The CDR3 covers 11 residues. Germline CDR1 is SQVTM and CDR2 is ANQGSEA. The CDR3 loop reads CSVDRILGYTF. CDR3 DNA: TGCAGCGTTGACAGGATCCTTGGCTACACCTTC.

The CDR3 spells CSARPNYDGYTF. CDR3 in DNA: TGCAGTGCTAGACCAAATTACGATGGCTACACCTTC. The chain joins TRBV20-1 to TRBJ1-2; no reliable D call. Germline V gene sequence: CDR1 DFQATT, CDR2 SNEGSKA (reference sequence). The CDR3 totals 12 residues. The V end lost 2 bases, the J end lost 6 bases, and 10 bases lay between the germline ends.

The genes are TRBV29-1 and TRBJ2-7; D might be TRBD1 (5 bases). Looked up from germline, CDR1 is SQVTM and CDR2 is ANQGSEA. V lost 0 bases, J lost 6 bases, and 12 bases lay in between. The CDR3 runs 13 residues. This CDR3 is CSVEESSRGEQYF. DNA of the CDR3: TGCAGCGTTGAAGAGTCCAGTAGGGGCGAGCAGTACTTC.

This sequence joins TRBV14 and TRBJ2-3; 8 bases line up with TRBD2. V trimming: 2 bases; J trimming: 4 bases; junction bases outside the gene matches: 5. The germline V gene has CDR1 SGHDN and CDR2 FVKESK. This CDR3 contains 15 residues. This CDR3 is CASSQFGGGADTQYF. The CDR3 nucleotides read TGTGCCAGCAGCCAATTCGGGGGGGGTGCAGATACGCAGTATTTT.

The chain recombines TRBV20-1 with TRBJ2-3, with 12 positions matching TRBD2. The CDR3 is 16 residues long. Per germline, CDR1 DFQATT and CDR2 SNEGSKA (reference sequence). V was pared by 5 bases and J by 4 bases, with 10 bases of the junction left unmatched. CDR3 region: CSAAAPSGGVADTQYF. Written as DNA, the CDR3 is TGCAGTGCTGCGGCCCCTAGCGGGGGGGTGGCAGATACGCAGTATTTT.

CDR3 sequence reads: CASSQVLLAGGNNEQFF. CDR3 nucleotides: TGTGCCAGCAGCCAAGTTCTGCTGGCGGGGGGTAACAATGAGCAGTTCTTC. The V call is TRBV14, the J call TRBJ2-1, with 8 bases lining up with TRBD2. V shed 1 base, J shed 5 bases, and the junction held 10 bases outside the gene matches. There are 17 residues in the CDR3. Germline values: CDR1 SGHDN, CDR2 FVKESK.

The chain is built from TRBV5-1 and TRBJ1-1, with 7 bases matching TRBD1. The CDR3 covers 11 residues. The J segment lost 8 bases and the V segment lost 4 bases, leaving 2 bases of the junction unmatched. The germline gives CDR1 SGHRS, CDR2 YFSETQ. The DNA of the CDR3 is TGCGCCAGCAGCCCGGGACAGGAAGCTTTCTTT. The encoded protein is CASSPGQEAFF.

In this sample, this clonotype turned up a few times. This rearrangement joins TRBV6-1 to TRBJ1-5; no clear D. CDR3 size: 14 residues. Deletions cut 6 bases from V and 2 bases from J, with 11 bases between. Germline loops: CDR1 MNHNS, CDR2 SASEGT. This CDR3 is CASRMPGGNQPQHF. CDR3 in DNA: TGTGCCAGCAGAATGCCCGGGGGCAATCAGCCCCAGCATTTT.

The chain is built from TRBV5-1 and TRBJ1-4; weak D call: TRBD1 (5 bases). The CDR3 is 16 amino acids. V dropped 0 bases and J dropped 1 base, with 10 bases sitting between them. Looked up from germline, CDR1 is SGHRS and CDR2 is YFSETQ. The CDR3 bases are TGCGCCAGCAGCTTGGAGGCAGGGAAAACTAATGAAAAACTGTTTTTT. It is translated as CASSLEAGKTNEKLFF.

The chain uses TRBV6-5 and TRBJ1-5; D possibly corresponds to TRBD1 (6 bases). Germline CDR1 is MNHEY and CDR2 is SVGAGI. The CDR3 consists of 16 residues. V lost 3 bases and J lost 4, with 16 bases in between. The DNA of the CDR3 is TGTGCCAGCAGTTATGGGTTACAGGGAGGGAATCAGCCCCAGCATTTT. Its protein product is CASSYGLQGGNQPQHF.

V usage is TRBV5-1 and J usage is TRBJ2-3; the D gene is possibly TRBD2 (5 bases). CDR3 length equals 15 residues. From germline, CDR1 is SGHRS and CDR2 YFSETQ. V was cut by 4 bases and J by 3 bases, with 15 bases left in between. The CDR3 loop is CASSPNPGSTDTQYF. The CDR3 region has the DNA TGCGCCAGCAGCCCGAATCCGGGGAGTACAGATACGCAGTATTTT.

This clonotype was recorded a few times. This chain joins TRBV9 and TRBJ2-3, with TRBD1 identical over 7 bases. The germline V gene encodes CDR1 SGDLS and CDR2 YYNGEE. The CDR3 runs to 14 residues. The V gene end was trimmed by 1 base and the J gene end by 11 bases; junction bases not matched to a gene: 10. Written as DNA, the CDR3 is TGTGCCAGCAGCGTACTTCCAGGGGGATCGTTGCAGTATTTT. Amino acid sequence: CASSVLPGGSLQYF.

The chain joins TRBV6-2 or TRBV6-3 to TRBJ2-7; the D gene is possibly TRBD1 (6 bases). V dropped 3 bases and J dropped 3 bases, with 15 bases sitting between them. Per the germline V gene, CDR1 is MNHEY and CDR2 is SVGEGT. The length of the CDR3 is 15 residues. The CDR3, as DNA: TGTGCCAGCAGTTATCTCCAGGGGACCTACTACGAGCAGTACTTC. Protein: CASSYLQGTYYEQYF.

There are a few counts of this clonotype. V usage is TRBV2 and J usage is TRBJ2-7; 8 bases map to TRBD1. Germline CDR1 is SNHLY and CDR2 is FYNNEI. CDR3 length: 14 amino acids. J lost 2 bases, V lost 10 bases, and 10 bases had no gene match. Here the CDR3 reads CAINRGDSPYEQYF. The CDR3, as DNA: TGTGCCATCAACAGGGGGGACAGTCCCTACGAGCAGTACTTC.

This rearrangement joins TRBV6-2 or TRBV6-3 to TRBJ2-3; unclear D gene. Trimming left V 2 bases short and J 3 bases short, with 15 bases between. The CDR3 totals 16 residues. The germline V gene has CDR1 MNHEY and CDR2 SVGEGT. The CDR3 nucleotides are TGTGCCAGCAGTTACATCGAGGTAGTAACGACAGATACGCAGTATTTT. Its protein product is CASSYIEVVTTDTQYF.

J is TRBJ2-3 and V is TRBV3-1, with D perhaps assigned TRBD1 or TRBD2 (5 bases each). This CDR3 comprises 19 residues. CDR1 is LGHDT and CDR2 is YNNKEL in the germline V gene (reference sequence). V lost 3 bases to trimming and J lost 4 bases, with 26 bases between them. The CDR3 reads CASSQTRTQNRDVPDTQYF. CDR3 sequence (DNA): TGTGCCAGCAGCCAGACCAGGACTCAAAATAGGGACGTTCCAGATACGCAGTATTTT.

V and J are TRBV14 and TRBJ2-7, with TRBD2 identical over 10 bases. The CDR3 is 14 amino acids. Trimming cost V 2 bases and J 10 bases; bases outside gene matches: 8. Per the germline V gene, CDR1 is SGHDN and CDR2 is FVKESK. DNA of the CDR3: TGTGCCAGCAGCCAAACGGGCCTAGCGGGGGTTCAGTACTTC. This encodes CASSQTGLAGVQYF.

This chain uses TRBV28 with TRBJ1-5; D perhaps matches TRBD1 (5 bases). In germline, CDR1 is MDHEN, CDR2 SYDVKM. The CDR3 length is 14 residues. V dropped 11 bases and J dropped 6 bases, with 20 bases sitting between them. CDR3 nucleotide sequence: TGTGCCTCCGTGGGGGGAAAGGAGGTTCAGCCCCAGCATTTT. Its protein product is CASVGGKEVQPQHF. The whole variable domain, filled in from reference TRBV28 and TRBJ1-5, reads DVKVTQSSRYLVKRTGEKVFLECVQDMDHENMFWYRQDPGLGLRLIYFSYDVKMKEKGDIPEGYSVSREKKERFSLILESASTNQTSMYLCASVGGKEVQPQHFGDGTRLSIL.

The rearrangement joins TRBV7-9 to TRBJ2-7; D possibly matches TRBD1 or TRBD2 (5 bases each). Deletions cut 5 bases from V and 3 bases from J, with 17 bases between. This CDR3 spans 15 amino acids. Germline V lookup: CDR1 SEHNR, CDR2 FQNEAQ (reference sequence). CDR3 protein: CASSTGHGTNYEQYF. CDR3 coding DNA: TGTGCCAGCAGCACCGGGCACGGGACCAACTACGAGCAGTACTTC. The whole variable domain, remainder taken from reference TRBV7-9 and TRBJ2-7, is DTGVSQNPRHKITKRGQNVTFRCDPISEHNRLYWYRQTLGQGPEFLTYFQNEAQLEKSRLLSDRFSAERPKGSFSTLEIQRTEQGDSAMYLCASSTGHGTNYEQYFGPGTRLTVT.

On this clonotype: A clone one base away is much larger, so this may be a read error. The chain is built from TRBV4-1 and TRBJ2-1; no definite D call. Judging by the DNA end, TRBJ2-7 fits better; the J call may be wrong. This CDR3 is built from 11 residues. CDR1 is MGHRA, CDR2 YSYEKL, per germline. Here the CDR3 reads CAGSQGNEQYF. CDR3 DNA sequence: TGCGCCGGCAGCCAAGGGAACGAGCAGTACTTC.

This clonotype has just a few counts. The chain is built from TRBV20-1 and TRBJ2-7; 9 bases agree with TRBD1. CDR3 length equals 13 residues. V lost 5 bases to trimming and J lost 0 bases; unmatched junction nucleotides: 2. Germline loops: CDR1 DFQATT, CDR2 SNEGSKA (reference sequence). The CDR3: CSAGQGFSYEQYF. The CDR3 DNA reads TGCAGTGCTGGACAGGGGTTCTCCTACGAGCAGTACTTC.

As DNA, the CDR3 is TGTGCCTGGAAAGTGGCCAGGGGAACCGGGGAGCTGTTTTTT. Its translation is CAWKVARGTGELFF. The chain is built from TRBV30 and TRBJ2-2; D is perhaps TRBD1 (6 bases). The CDR3 is 14 residues long. Between the trimmed V and J ends, which lost 4 bases and 5 bases, there was a span of 14 bases. Germline CDR1 and CDR2: GTSNPN and SVGIG (reference sequence).

Concerning this clonotype itself: This may stem from a read error, because a much larger clone lies one nucleotide away. CDR3 nucleotide sequence: TGTGCCAGCCTTTTCGGGCCGGGGGCACCCCTCCACTTT. Encoded protein: CASLFGPGAPLHF. The J gene is TRBJ1-6, the V gene TRBV12-3 or TRBV12-4; weak D call: TRBD1 (5 bases). V was pared by 8 bases and J by 11 bases, with 16 bases between. This CDR3 spans 13 amino acids.

The rearrangement joins TRBV6-5 to TRBJ2-5; unclear D gene. The end of the DNA aligns better with TRBJ2-7, so the J call may be wrong. The CDR3 covers 11 residues. Germline loops: CDR1 MNHEY, CDR2 SVGAGI. CDR3: CASSQTNEQYF. The CDR3, as DNA: TGTGCCAGCAGCCAAACTAACGAGCAGTACTTC.

Many counts were recorded for this clonotype. Germline is not matched at one junction end, which may reflect a read error. J is TRBJ1-1 and V is TRBV20-1; TRBD1 matches at 10 bases. The germline V gene has CDR1 DFQATT and CDR2 SNEGSKA (reference sequence). The CDR3 has 13 residues. The CDR3 protein is CSARGTGDTEAFF. The CDR3 bases are TGCAGTGCGAGAGGGACAGGGGACACTGAAGCTTTCTTT.

This chain connects TRBV10-2 to TRBJ2-7; the D gene is possibly TRBD1 (6 bases). Trimming removed 5 bases from V and 4 bases from J, with 12 bases in between. The CDR3 runs 13 residues. Germline V gene sequence: CDR1 WSHSY, CDR2 SAAADI. The CDR3 reads CASSPGQIYEQYF. CDR3 bases: TGCGCCAGCAGTCCGGGACAAATTTACGAGCAGTACTTC.